Reported below is one T cell receptor (beta chain). Antigen specificity is unknown. Treatment of the sample: oral pan-JAK inhibitor, 5-10 mg twice daily. The data were taken from a study of CD8+ T cells in alopecia areata. Looking at the study overall: Dosing with tofacitinib proceeded for 6 to 18 months, followed by 6 months off drug.

Extracted from the samples, RNA was reverse transcribed into cDNA to serve as the sequencing template. TCRdb keeps only in-frame clones here, not all; method: immunoSEQ multiplex PCR. The repertoire includes about 220,000 clones, 50% to 70% of them detected once, and roughly 1.5% sits in the top ten. Notes on the study in general: Tofacitinib significantly brought down scalp clonality and expanded CD8+ clones among top 100. On tofacitinib, scalp and blood still held many of the expanded lesional clones.

Germline CDR1 and CDR2: SGDLS and YYNGEE. V lost 0 bases, J lost 9 bases, and 4 bases stayed unmatched. The CDR3 runs 13 residues. This sequence was found in a human donor with alopecia areata. The chain couples TRBV9 to TRBJ1-1, with TRBD1 matching over 8 bases. The sample consisted of CD4+ T cells sorted from blood, taken at week 4, from a patient treated with tofacitinib. CDR3 sequence: CASSVDRTGKAFF. Written as DNA, the CDR3 is TGTGCCAGCAGCGTAGATCGGACAGGGAAAGCTTTCTTT.